This is a list of T cell receptor beta chains from one sample in a study of response to subunit inactivated influenza vaccine. TCRdb called the RT-PCR reads again in MiXCR, with one record for every CDR3 protein. The profile covers more than 700,000 distinct CDR3 sequences, with less than 25% appearing a single time and roughly 10% taken by the ten largest. The specimen comprised PBMCs from blood, sampled less than 6 days after vaccination. Every receptor here comes from a man aged 50 or older who received an inactivated influenza vaccine. Each CDR3 is given with its conserved first and last residue. D genes are given only for firm matches. Not every row has a clone size; where given, it reads once, few, many or a size class.

CDR3nt: TGCGCCAGCAGGGCCGGGGAGAACACTGAAGCTTTCTTT; CDR3aa: CASRAGENTEAFF; v_gene: TRBV5-1; d_gene: .; j_gene: TRBJ1-1; abundance: many
CDR3nt: TGTGCCAGCAGCTATCCAGGGGGCGGCGACGAGCAGTACTTC; CDR3aa: CASSYPGGGDEQYF; v_gene: TRBV5-6; d_gene: TRBD1; j_gene: TRBJ2-7; abundance: many
CDR3nt: TGTGCCAGCAGCGCCCACTCAGGGGGAGAGGGCTACACCTTC; CDR3aa: CASSAHSGGEGYTF; v_gene: TRBV9; d_gene: TRBD1; j_gene: TRBJ1-2; abundance: few
CDR3nt: TGTGCCATCCCGGGCGGTAGAGGCGGGGAGCTGTTTTTT; CDR3aa: CAIPGGRGGELFF; v_gene: TRBV10-3; d_gene: .; j_gene: TRBJ2-2; abundance: many
CDR3nt: TGCGCCAGCAGCTTGGGGAACCCGGGGACCGGGGAGCTGTTTTTT; CDR3aa: CASSLGNPGTGELFF; v_gene: TRBV5-1; d_gene: .; j_gene: TRBJ2-2; abundance: .
CDR3nt: TGCGCCAGCAGCTTCAGGGGCGGAGTTTCATCCTACGAGCAGTACTTC; CDR3aa: CASSFRGGVSSYEQYF; v_gene: TRBV5-1; d_gene: .; j_gene: TRBJ2-7; abundance: few
CDR3nt: TGTGCCAGCAGCTTAGGGACTAGTAGTTCCTACGAGCAGTACTTC; CDR3aa: CASSLGTSSSYEQYF; v_gene: TRBV9; d_gene: TRBD2; j_gene: TRBJ2-7; abundance: few
CDR3nt: TGTGCCACCAGTGATCCGGGGCTCGGGGCCGGGGAGCTGTTTTTT; CDR3aa: CATSDPGLGAGELFF; v_gene: TRBV24-1; d_gene: .; j_gene: TRBJ2-2; abundance: few
CDR3nt: TGTGCCAGCAGCCCAGTCGGACAGAGCTCCTACGAGCAGTACTTC; CDR3aa: CASSPVGQSSYEQYF; v_gene: TRBV5-6; d_gene: .; j_gene: TRBJ2-7; abundance: many
CDR3nt: TGTGCCGGCCGACCGGGACGCCCATCCTACGAGCAGTACTTC; CDR3aa: CAGRPGRPSYEQYF; v_gene: TRBV21-1; d_gene: .; j_gene: TRBJ2-7; abundance: .
CDR3nt: TGTGCCAGCAGCGTAGGGGGACACAGCACAGATACGCAGTATTTT; CDR3aa: CASSVGGHSTDTQYF; v_gene: TRBV9; d_gene: .; j_gene: TRBJ2-3; abundance: many
CDR3nt: TGTGCCAGCAGTTTTCCCCCCAGGAACACCGGGGAGCTGTTTTTT; CDR3aa: CASSFPPRNTGELFF; v_gene: TRBV12-3/TRBV12-4; d_gene: .; j_gene: TRBJ2-2; abundance: .
CDR3nt: TGTGCCAGCAGCCGGGGTACCAGCGGGAGGTACTACGAGCAGTACTTC; CDR3aa: CASSRGTSGRYYEQYF; v_gene: TRBV7-6; d_gene: TRBD2; j_gene: TRBJ2-7; abundance: .
CDR3nt: TGTGCCATCGGCCGCGAGCTCCTCTGCGAGCAGTACTTC; CDR3aa: CAIGRELLCEQYF; v_gene: TRBV4-2; d_gene: .; j_gene: TRBJ2-7; abundance: .
CDR3nt: TGTGCCAGCAGCCCTGGTGCAGGGGGAGGTGAAAAACTGTTTTTT; CDR3aa: CASSPGAGGGEKLFF; v_gene: TRBV5-4; d_gene: TRBD1; j_gene: TRBJ1-4; abundance: .
CDR3nt: TGCAGTGCTAGATCCCAGGGGGTCACCGGGGAGCTGTTTTTT; CDR3aa: CSARSQGVTGELFF; v_gene: TRBV20-1; d_gene: TRBD1; j_gene: TRBJ2-2; abundance: few
CDR3nt: TGTGCCAGCACCCCTTTAGACAGGCAGTACTTC; CDR3aa: CASTPLDRQYF; v_gene: TRBV7-9; d_gene: .; j_gene: TRBJ2-7; abundance: .
CDR3nt: TGTGCCAGCAGCCAAGGGGAAGGGATCGCCGGAAACACCATATATTTT; CDR3aa: CASSQGEGIAGNTIYF; v_gene: TRBV3-1; d_gene: .; j_gene: TRBJ1-3; abundance: .
CDR3nt: TGTGCCTGGACCCGGGACAGGGAGACTGAAGCTTTCTTT; CDR3aa: CAWTRDRETEAFF; v_gene: TRBV30; d_gene: TRBD1; j_gene: TRBJ1-1; abundance: .
CDR3nt: TGCAGTGCTTTAGGGAATAACTATGGCTACACCTTC; CDR3aa: CSALGNNYGYTF; v_gene: TRBV20-1; d_gene: .; j_gene: TRBJ1-2; abundance: few
CDR3nt: TGTGCCAGCAGCTCCCGACAGGGATCCGAGGGCTACACCTTC; CDR3aa: CASSSRQGSEGYTF; v_gene: TRBV5-5; d_gene: TRBD1; j_gene: TRBJ1-2; abundance: .
CDR3nt: TGTGCCAGCAGCTTAACAGCGGGTCGCACAGATACGCAGTATTTT; CDR3aa: CASSLTAGRTDTQYF; v_gene: TRBV7-9; d_gene: .; j_gene: TRBJ2-3; abundance: .
CDR3nt: TGTGCCAGCAGCTTTGACAGGGGAGGGGATCAGCCCCAGCATTTT; CDR3aa: CASSFDRGGDQPQHF; v_gene: TRBV7-2; d_gene: TRBD1; j_gene: TRBJ1-5; abundance: few
CDR3nt: TGCGCCAGCAGCCAAGATTTGGGGCAGGGCGAAGCTTTCTTT; CDR3aa: CASSQDLGQGEAFF; v_gene: TRBV4-3; d_gene: .; j_gene: TRBJ1-1; abundance: few
CDR3nt: TGTGCCAGCAGCTGGACCTCAGTCCATGAGCAGTTCTTC; CDR3aa: CASSWTSVHEQFF; v_gene: TRBV7-3; d_gene: .; j_gene: TRBJ2-1; abundance: few
CDR3nt: TGTGCCAGCAGTTTATTGGGGGCGATAAGGAATGAGCAGTTCTTC; CDR3aa: CASSLLGAIRNEQFF; v_gene: TRBV27; d_gene: .; j_gene: TRBJ2-1; abundance: .
CDR3nt: TGTGCCAGCAGCCACGAGCGGGGGGATATATACAATGAGCAGTTCTTC; CDR3aa: CASSHERGDIYNEQFF; v_gene: TRBV4-2; d_gene: TRBD2; j_gene: TRBJ2-1; abundance: .
CDR3nt: TGTGCCAGCAGCTCCGGACAGGGCGGTCAGGTGCAGTTCTTC; CDR3aa: CASSSGQGGQVQFF; v_gene: TRBV6-2/TRBV6-3; d_gene: TRBD1; j_gene: TRBJ2-1; abundance: .
CDR3nt: TGCAGTGCTAGCCCGGGACAGGCTAGGGACACTGAAGCTTTCTTT; CDR3aa: CSASPGQARDTEAFF; v_gene: TRBV20-1; d_gene: TRBD1; j_gene: TRBJ1-1; abundance: .
CDR3nt: TGCGCCAGCAGCCAACGGACGGGACCTGGTGGCTACACCTTC; CDR3aa: CASSQRTGPGGYTF; v_gene: TRBV5-1; d_gene: .; j_gene: TRBJ1-2; abundance: .
CDR3nt: TGTGCCAGCAGTGAAGGGTGGGTTGGGGCCAACGTCCTGACTTTC; CDR3aa: CASSEGWVGANVLTF; v_gene: TRBV6-1; d_gene: .; j_gene: TRBJ2-6; abundance: .